This TCR beta chain was identified in a study of T cell responses to AZD1222 COVID-19 vaccine. This table comes from immunoSEQ multiplex PCR, and its TCRdb copy is limited to in-frame clones, with some not included. The repertoire holds 180,000 or so clones, with about 90% as singletons. The germline V gene encodes CDR1 SGHTA and CDR2 FQGNSA. CDR3 length: 15 residues. The V gene lost 5 bases and the J gene lost 0 bases, with 11 bases spanning the gap. This sequence was found in an adult who received the AZD1222 COVID-19 vaccine. This chain joins TRBV7-2 and TRBJ1-3; the D gene is possibly TRBD1 (6 bases). Sequenced here: peripheral blood, sampled 28 days after the second AZD1222 dose. CDR3 sequence (DNA): TGTGCCAGCAGCATACAGGGAAACTCTGGAAACACCATATATTTT. This sequence encodes CASSIQGNSGNTIYF. Supplemented by reference TRBV7-2 and TRBJ1-3, the full variable domain reads GAGVSQSPSNKVTEKGKDVELRCDPISGHTALYWYRQSLGQGLEFLIYFQGNSAPDKSGLPSDRFSAERTGGSVSTLTIQRTQQEDSAVYLCASSIQGNSGNTIYFGEGSWLTVV.